A selection of T cell receptor beta chains follows, all from one sample in a study of T cells in narcolepsy. Some clones are missing from TCRdb's copy, which holds only in-frame ones; the method was immunoSEQ multiplex PCR. This table holds about 35,000 clones, less than 90% found once. The source material was memory (CD45RA-) CD4+ T cells from blood. Receptor source: a human donor in good health. The CDR3 runs from the conserved cysteine through the conserved F or W. Each record gives: clone size, V gene, D gene, J gene, CDR3 protein, CDR3 DNA. D genes are given only for firm matches. Where a row states a size, it is once, few, many or the class of an expanded clone; other rows omit it.

once	TRBV7-7	-	TRBJ2-5	CASSPSATQETQYF	TGTGCCAGCAGCCCATCAGCCACCCAAGAGACCCAGTACTTC
-	TRBV9	TRBD1	TRBJ1-4	CASSVGQGLGEKLFF	TGTGCCAGCAGCGTCGGACAGGGCCTGGGTGAAAAACTGTTTTTT
-	TRBV6-6	TRBD2	TRBJ2-2	CASRGLADTGELFF	TGTGCCAGCAGAGGGCTAGCGGACACCGGGGAGCTGTTTTTT
-	TRBV6-1	TRBD1	TRBJ2-7	CASTFDRAYEQYF	TGTGCCAGCACTTTCGACAGGGCCTACGAGCAGTACTTC
-	TRBV5-6	-	TRBJ2-1	CASSSDYNEQFF	TGTGCCAGCAGCTCCGATTACAATGAGCAGTTCTTC
-	TRBV19	-	TRBJ1-1	CASRLDITNTEAFF	TGTGCCAGTAGACTGGACATAACGAACACTGAAGCTTTCTTT
-	TRBV6-4	TRBD1	TRBJ2-1	CASSAGTGGYNEQFF	TGTGCCAGCAGTGCCGGGACAGGGGGCTACAATGAGCAGTTCTTC
once	TRBV7-9	-	TRBJ1-3	CASSSSVGSGNTIYF	TGTGCCAGCAGCTCGTCTGTGGGGAGTGGAAACACCATATATTTT
-	TRBV27	TRBD1	TRBJ2-7	CASSPGQGGPYEQYF	TGTGCCAGCAGCCCTGGACAGGGGGGACCCTACGAGCAGTACTTC
-	TRBV18	-	TRBJ2-7	CASSPMDQVWREQYF	TGTGCCAGCTCACCGATGGACCAGGTGTGGCGGGAGCAGTACTTC
-	TRBV7-8	-	TRBJ1-1	CASSLRVNGAFF	TGTGCCAGCAGCTTGCGGGTAAACGGAGCTTTCTTT
-	TRBV20-1	TRBD2	TRBJ2-7	CSASGRIEQYF	TGCAGTGCTAGCGGGAGGATCGAGCAGTACTTC
-	TRBV28	TRBD2	TRBJ2-5	CASSSGGIRETQYF	TGTGCCAGCAGTTCGGGGGGGATCAGAGAGACCCAGTACTTC
-	TRBV5-4	-	TRBJ1-2	CASSLDGRVYGYTF	TGTGCCAGCAGCTTGGATGGGAGGGTCTATGGCTACACCTTC
-	TRBV21-1	-	TRBJ2-2	CASNRQTTNTGELFF	TGTGCCAGCAACCGACAGACCACGAACACCGGGGAGCTGTTTTTT
-	TRBV4-2	-	TRBJ2-3	CASSPAGDTPSDTQYF	TGTGCCAGCAGCCCCGCAGGGGACACACCGTCTGATACGCAGTATTTT
-	TRBV7-6	TRBD2	TRBJ2-2	CASSLVLAGGTDTGELFF	TGTGCCAGCAGCTTAGTGCTAGCGGGGGGGACGGACACCGGGGAGCTGTTTTTT
-	TRBV20-1	-	TRBJ2-7	CSAESEEQYF	TGCAGTGCGGAGTCAGAAGAGCAGTACTTC
once	TRBV14	-	TRBJ1-1	CASSQDLGAILNTEAFF	TGTGCCAGCAGCCAAGATTTGGGGGCCATACTGAACACTGAAGCTTTCTTT
-	TRBV7-9	TRBD1	TRBJ1-1	CASSATQGAGAFF	TGTGCCAGCAGCGCGACACAGGGGGCAGGGGCTTTCTTT
-	TRBV7-2	-	TRBJ2-1	CASSLGRGEQFF	TGTGCCAGCAGCTTAGGGAGAGGTGAGCAGTTCTTC
-	TRBV7-8	TRBD1	TRBJ2-7	CASSLGYRGQRVPPGYEQYF	TGTGCCAGCAGCTTGGGGTACAGGGGGCAACGGGTACCTCCAGGCTACGAGCAGTACTTC
-	TRBV18	-	TRBJ2-3	CASSPLISLDTQYF	TGTGCCAGCTCACCACTTATATCTCTCGATACGCAGTATTTT
-	TRBV6-1	-	TRBJ2-1	CASSISNEQFF	TGTGCCAGCAGTATATCAAATGAGCAGTTCTTC
-	TRBV25-1	-	TRBJ1-6	CASSGGAYNSPLHF	TGTGCCAGCAGTGGTGGGGCCTATAATTCACCCCTCCACTTT
-	TRBV15	TRBD2	TRBJ2-1	CATSRDLPSGAYNEQFF	TGTGCCACCAGCAGAGATCTGCCTAGCGGTGCCTACAATGAGCAGTTCTTC
-	TRBV14	-	TRBJ2-4	CASSQDLAAKNIQYF	TGTGCCAGCAGCCAAGATTTAGCGGCCAAAAACATTCAGTACTTC
-	TRBV9	TRBD1	TRBJ2-5	CASSVEDREETQYF	TGTGCCAGCAGCGTAGAGGACAGGGAAGAGACCCAGTACTTC
-	TRBV30	-	TRBJ2-6	CAWSRPGANVLTF	TGTGCCTGGAGTCGCCCTGGGGCCAACGTCCTGACTTTC
-	TRBV7-8	TRBD2	TRBJ2-3	CASSSHQLAGYVGTDTQYF	TGTGCCAGCAGCTCCCATCAACTAGCGGGATATGTTGGTACAGATACGCAGTATTTT
few	TRBV6-6	-	TRBJ1-5	CASSYSQGSNQPQHF	TGTGCCAGCAGTTACTCACAGGGCTCCAATCAGCCCCAGCATTTT
few	TRBV5-4	TRBD1	TRBJ1-5	CASRTYRGNQPQHF	TGTGCCAGCAGGACCTACAGGGGAAATCAGCCCCAGCATTTT
large	TRBV4-3	-	TRBJ1-6	CASSQDRGNSPLHF	TGCGCCAGCAGCCAAGACAGGGGTAATTCACCCCTCCACTTT
-	TRBV30	TRBD1	TRBJ2-3	CAWSKGQGARADTQYF	TGTGCCTGGAGTAAAGGACAGGGGGCGAGGGCGGATACGCAGTATTTT
few	TRBV6-5	-	TRBJ1-2	CASSPGQSFGYTF	TGTGCCAGCAGCCCTGGACAGTCTTTTGGCTACACCTTC
-	TRBV9	-	TRBJ2-5	CASSESSASETQYF	TGTGCCAGCAGCGAGAGCTCGGCGAGTGAGACCCAGTACTTC
-	TRBV5-8	-	TRBJ1-5	CASSLGDGNQPQHF	TGTGCCAGCAGCTTGGGTGACGGCAATCAGCCCCAGCATTTT
-	TRBV5-7	-	TRBJ1-1	CASSLRFGPNTEAFF	TGTGCCAGCAGCTTGCGTTTCGGACCGAACACTGAAGCTTTCTTT
-	TRBV2	TRBD2	TRBJ2-6	CASGPGLATGANVLTF	TGTGCCAGCGGGCCGGGACTAGCGACTGGGGCCAACGTCCTGACTTTC
-	TRBV6-1	TRBD2	TRBJ2-7	CASRETGTRYEQYF	TGTGCCAGCAGGGAAACCGGGACTAGGTACGAGCAGTACTTC